What follows is one TCR beta chain and its context. This sample was included in a study of blood T cell repertoires in COVID-19. At the level of the study: From the United States, Italy and Spain came samples of acute and convalescent COVID-19. T cells, B-cell-depleted T cells, or PBMCs provided the cDNA or gDNA that served as material.

The germline V and J ends were trimmed by 4 bases and 4 bases, with 25 bases remaining between them. The germline CDR1 and CDR2 sequences are SQVTM and ANQGSEA. This CDR3 is 18 amino acids long. Authors' data handling: Quantification of nucleated cells was approximated via reference gene primer amplification. Profiling relied on immunoSEQ multiplex PCR, and the TCRdb table lists in-frame clones only, not all of them. V, J and clone size are those of that table, while D and trimming were read from the DNA. The table includes around 140,000 clones, roughly 79% detected once. The chain has TRBV29-1 and TRBJ2-2, with a weak D call TRBD1 (6 bases). This clonotype originated in a woman aged 50 to 65 who had recovered from COVID-19. Sequencing used PBMCs or T cells enriched from blood (not recorded which). CDR3 residues: CSVVRGFTGLPGTGELFF. CDR3 DNA sequence: TGCAGCGTTGTACGGGGCTTTACAGGGCTACCAGGCACCGGGGAGCTGTTTTTT.